The 32 T cell receptor beta chains below all came from one sample that was sequenced in a study of blood T cells in healthy people across ages. Primers used in a second PCR of about 7 to 11 cycles were a sample-barcoded 5' primer and a J-beta primer mix. One entry per CDR3 protein results from TCRdb running MiXCR on the 5' RACE reads. The repertoire holds roughly 930,000 distinct CDR3 sequences, with 48% as singletons. The sequenced sample was blood. These receptors came from a man aged 30 to 45 in good health.

The V gene is TRBV6-2 or TRBV6-3, the J gene TRBJ2-2; D may match TRBD1 or TRBD2 (5 bases each). Germline-derived CDR1 and CDR2 are MNHEY and SVGEGT. Trimming shortened V by 8 bases and J by 4 bases, and 14 bases separated the two germline ends. The CDR3 is 14 residues long. The chain's CDR3 is CASSRKGSTGELFF. DNA of the CDR3: TGTGCCAGCTCCCGGAAGGGGAGCACCGGGGAGCTGTTTTTT.

The gene calls are TRBV28 and TRBJ2-5; tentative D call: TRBD1 (5 bases). The J call may be wrong; the DNA end is better matched by TRBJ2-7. The germline CDR1 and CDR2 sequences are MDHEN and SYDVKM. This CDR3 region has 14 residues. The CDR3 coding sequence is TGTGCCAACAGGCCCTCGGGCAGCTCCTACGAGCAGTACTTC. This encodes CANRPSGSSYEQYF.

This chain uses TRBV28 with TRBJ2-5; 9 nucleotides agree with TRBD2. With V trimmed by 9 bases and J by 2 bases, 13 bases remained unmatched. Germline-derived CDR1 and CDR2 are MDHEN and SYDVKM. The CDR3 totals 16 residues. CDR3 sequence reads: CASFPPGLALQETQYF. DNA for the CDR3: TGTGCCAGTTTCCCGCCGGGACTAGCCCTTCAAGAGACCCAGTACTTC.

The genes are TRBV6-2 or TRBV6-3 and TRBJ2-7; 8 bases agree with TRBD2. Trimming took 5 bases from V and 5 from J; bases not matched to a gene: 14. The V gene's germline CDR1 is MNHEY and CDR2 SVGEGT. This CDR3 is 16 amino acids long. CDR3 protein: CASSKAGGAYIDEQYF. CDR3 sequence (DNA): TGTGCCAGCAGTAAGGCGGGGGGCGCGTATATCGACGAGCAGTACTTC.

The chain couples TRBV7-2 to TRBJ2-1; 9 positions agree with TRBD1. Germline lookup yields CDR1 SGHTA and CDR2 FQGNSA. This CDR3 comprises 16 residues. The junction had 15 bases not matched to a gene; V was cut back by 2 bases and J by 13 bases. The CDR3 is CTSSLLTGGEGETQFF. The DNA of the CDR3 is TGTACCAGCAGCTTACTTACAGGGGGCGAAGGAGAGACCCAGTTCTTC.

The V gene is TRBV28, the J gene TRBJ2-3; 8 bases fit TRBD2. The CDR3 length is 17 residues. CDR1 and CDR2 from the germline V gene are MDHEN and SYDVKM. J was trimmed by 2 bases and V by 5 bases; bases with no gene match: 12. CDR3 nucleotide sequence: TGTGCCAGCAGTCCTCGTTATGGCGGGGGGAACACAGATACGCAGTATTTT. Amino acid sequence: CASSPRYGGGNTDTQYF.

The chain couples TRBV12-3 or TRBV12-4 to TRBJ2-1; 7 nucleotides align to TRBD1. V lost 2 bases, J lost 2 bases, and 9 bases stayed unmatched. The CDR3 is 17 amino acids. The CDR3 protein is CASSLFGTDNTYNEQFF. CDR3 DNA: TGTGCCAGCAGTTTATTTGGGACAGATAACACCTACAATGAGCAGTTCTTC.

The chain links TRBV6-2 or TRBV6-3 to TRBJ2-7, with TRBD1 identical over 7 bases. V dropped 7 bases and J dropped 0; count of bases not matched to a gene: 9. The CDR3 sequence is 15 residues long. Germline V lookup: CDR1 MNHEY, CDR2 SVGEGT. As DNA, the CDR3 is TGTGCCAGCACCCCACCCAGGGGGAGCTCCTACGAGCAGTACTTC. Translated: CASTPPRGSSYEQYF.

The rearrangement joins TRBV7-9 to TRBJ2-3; D possibly matches TRBD1 or TRBD2 (6 bases each). V was clipped by 5 bases and J by 6 bases, with 21 bases between them. From germline, CDR1 is SEHNR and CDR2 FQNEAQ (reference sequence). The CDR3 has 16 amino acids. As DNA, the CDR3 is TGTGCCAGCAGCCCCATAAGAGGGGGGCCCTTTGATACGCAGTATTTT. Translating it yields CASSPIRGGPFDTQYF.

Points on this clonotype: One junction end disagrees with the germline gene, perhaps due to a read error. The chain has TRBV7-2 and TRBJ2-3; 8 bases are shared with TRBD2. The CDR3 runs to 15 residues. Looked up from germline, CDR1 is SGHTA and CDR2 is FQGNSA. Written as DNA, the CDR3 is TGTGCCGGCAGCTTGGGGCGGGGGGTGATAGATACGCAGTATTTT. Amino acid sequence: CAGSLGRGVIDTQYF.

The chain is built from TRBV29-1 and TRBJ2-7; D gene unclear. The J call is in doubt because the DNA end fits TRBJ2-5 better. Germline CDR1 reads SQVTM; CDR2 reads ANQGSEA. The CDR3 runs 14 residues. CDR3 coding DNA: TGCAGCGTATTGGGGAACATTCTGGGGGAGACCCAGTACTTC. It codes for CSVLGNILGETQYF.

The chain combines TRBV20-1 with TRBJ1-5; D ambiguous. CDR1 and CDR2 (germline): DFQATT, SNEGSKA (reference sequence). This CDR3 contains 13 residues. The V and J ends lost 5 bases and 5 bases respectively, with 13 bases between them. The CDR3 region is CSAPISADQPQHF. The DNA of the CDR3 is TGCAGTGCTCCTATTAGCGCGGATCAGCCCCAGCATTTT.

The chain recombines TRBV15 with TRBJ2-3; 7 bases are shared with TRBD2. Germline loops: CDR1 LNHNV, CDR2 YYDKDF (reference sequence). This CDR3 has 17 residues. The trim removed 0 bases at V and 0 bases at J, leaving 6 bases unmatched. The CDR3 sequence: CATSRDSRRGSTDTQYF. CDR3 bases: TGTGCCACCAGCAGAGATAGCAGGCGGGGGAGCACAGATACGCAGTATTTT.

V and J are TRBV7-2 and TRBJ1-2; the match to TRBD1 covers 8 bases. Germline CDR1 is SGHTA and CDR2 is FQGNSA. V lost 0 bases, J lost 7 bases, and 16 bases stayed unmatched. The CDR3 runs to 18 residues. The CDR3 protein is CASSLAVLHQTGEGGYTF. In nucleotides, the CDR3 is TGTGCCAGCAGCTTAGCGGTGTTACATCAGACAGGGGAGGGTGGCTACACCTTC. The variable domain in full, completed from reference TRBV7-2 and TRBJ1-2, reads GAGVSQSPSNKVTEKGKDVELRCDPISGHTALYWYRQSLGQGLEFLIYFQGNSAPDKSGLPSDRFSAERTGGSVSTLTIQRTQQEDSAVYLCASSLAVLHQTGEGGYTFGSGTRLTVV.

The V gene is TRBV12-3 or TRBV12-4, the J gene TRBJ2-7, with D maybe TRBD1 (6 bases). V shed 6 bases and J shed 3 bases, with 15 bases lying between them. The CDR3 spans 14 residues. CDR3 sequence: CASSPRQESYEQYF. The CDR3 bases are TGTGCCAGCAGCCCTCGACAGGAGAGCTACGAGCAGTACTTC.

This clonotype came up once. The rearrangement links TRBV12-3 or TRBV12-4 to TRBJ2-4; D is tentatively TRBD1 or TRBD2 (6 bases each). The J call could be wrong; TRBJ2-7 is a better fit for the DNA end. The CDR3 is 13 residues long. Here the CDR3 reads CASSLRGANEQYF. The CDR3 region has the DNA TGTGCCAGCAGTTTAAGGGGGGCCAACGAGCAGTACTTC.

The V and J genes are TRBV7-2 and TRBJ2-1; no definite D call. Trimming removed 0 bases from V and 4 bases from J, with 13 bases in between. In germline, CDR1 is SGHTA, CDR2 FQGNSA. The CDR3 contains 16 residues. CDR3 amino acids: CASSLASVVGYNEQFF. DNA of the CDR3: TGTGCCAGCAGCTTAGCATCAGTGGTCGGTTACAATGAGCAGTTCTTC.

This clonotype was detected only a few times. The CDR3 DNA reads TGTGCCAGCACCCGAGCGGGCCCTAACTATGGCTACACCTTC. Translating gives CASTRAGPNYGYTF. The chain uses TRBV7-2 and TRBJ1-2; D unclear. Germline CDR1 SGHTA, CDR2 FQGNSA. The CDR3 contains 14 residues. With 7 bases removed from V and 0 bases from J, the gap between germline ends came to 12 bases.

V and J are TRBV20-1 and TRBJ2-7, with TRBD2 matching 12 bases. Germline V gene sequence: CDR1 DFQATT, CDR2 SNEGSKA (reference sequence). This CDR3 is built from 16 residues. With 5 bases clipped from V and 0 bases from J, the junction kept 8 bases outside the gene matches. The DNA for the CDR3 is TGCAGTGCTGCCGGGACTAGCGGGTCAAGCTCCTACGAGCAGTACTTC. Its protein is CSAAGTSGSSSYEQYF.

This clonotype was counted only a few times. The chain links TRBV29-1 to TRBJ2-7, with D possibly TRBD2 on 5 matching bases. CDR1 is SQVTM, CDR2 ANQGSEA, per germline. This CDR3 is built from 13 residues. Trimming shortened V by 2 bases and J by 3 bases, and 11 bases separated the two germline ends. This CDR3 is CSVESGSSYEQYF. The CDR3 DNA follows: TGCAGCGTTGAAAGCGGCAGCAGCTACGAGCAGTACTTC.

V usage is TRBV3-1 and J usage is TRBJ1-6; D ambiguous. The CDR3 sequence is 14 residues long. V was cut by 4 bases and J by 5 bases, with 9 bases left in between. Germline assignment: CDR1 LGHDT and CDR2 YNNKEL (reference sequence). CDR3 residues: CASSPQIHNSPLHF. CDR3 nucleotides: TGTGCCAGCAGCCCTCAGATTCATAATTCACCCCTCCACTTT. The full variable domain, completed using reference TRBV3-1 and TRBJ1-6, is DTAVSQTPKYLVTQMGNDKSIKCEQNLGHDTMYWYKQDSKKFLKIMFSYNNKELIINETVPNRFSPKSPDKAHLNLHINSLELGDSAVYFCASSPQIHNSPLHFGNGTRLTVT.

V is TRBV5-4 and J is TRBJ1-1; D unclear. V lost 0 bases and J 0 bases, leaving 9 bases between the germline ends. This CDR3 is built from 15 residues. Germline lookup yields CDR1 SGHNT and CDR2 YYREEE (reference sequence). The CDR3 coding sequence is TGTGCCAGCAGCTTGGCTTTGGCTATGAACACTGAAGCTTTCTTT. This translates into CASSLALAMNTEAFF.

This clonotype was detected only once. This sequence joins TRBV6-1 and TRBJ2-5, with unresolved D. Germline values: CDR1 MNHNS, CDR2 SASEGT. The CDR3 runs to 13 residues. The V and J ends lost 0 bases and 3 bases respectively, with 5 bases between them. The CDR3 bases are TGTGCCAGCAGTGAAGCATACGAAGAGACCCAGTACTTC. As protein: CASSEAYEETQYF.

The chain is built from TRBV6-2 or TRBV6-3 and TRBJ2-2; D is uncertain. Trimming stripped 4 bases from V and 5 bases from J, with 8 bases between. The germline CDR1 and CDR2 sequences are MNHEY and SVGEGT. This CDR3 comprises 13 residues. The CDR3 sequence is CASSSLETGELFF. CDR3 DNA sequence: TGTGCCAGCAGTTCCCTAGAGACCGGGGAGCTGTTTTTT.

The chain's CDR3 is CASSRAGTEAFF. The CDR3 DNA is TGTGCCAGCAGTCGGGCCGGCACTGAAGCTTTCTTT. V usage is TRBV6-5 and J usage is TRBJ1-1; no reliable D call. The length of the CDR3 is 12 residues. The V and J ends lost 5 bases and 4 bases respectively, with 8 bases between them. The germline V gene has CDR1 MNHEY and CDR2 SVGAGI.

The chain carries TRBV6-6 and TRBJ2-5; maybe TRBD1 (6 bases). CDR3 length: 11 residues. Trimming cost V 2 bases and J 11 bases, with 9 bases left between them. Germline assignment: CDR1 MNHNY and CDR2 SVGAGI (reference sequence). The chain's CDR3 is CASSYNREQYF. CDR3 bases: TGTGCCAGCAGTTACAACAGGGAGCAGTACTTC.

Turning to this clonotype: Mismatch with germline at one junction end may stem from a read error. The chain links TRBV27 to TRBJ2-7, with 7 nucleotides matching TRBD1. The CDR3 runs to 14 residues. Germline assignment: CDR1 MNHEY and CDR2 SMNVEV (reference sequence). This CDR3 reads CACSRGGSTYEQYF. The DNA of the CDR3 is TGTGCCTGCAGCCGAGGGGGCTCTACCTACGAGCAGTACTTC.

This chain uses TRBV6-6 with TRBJ1-1; D not certain. V gave up 2 bases and J gave up 1 base, with 5 bases separating them. The CDR3 contains 13 residues. Germline CDR1 is MNHNY and CDR2 is SVGAGI (reference sequence). CDR3 protein: CASSYDQNTEAFF. The CDR3 DNA follows: TGTGCCAGCAGTTACGACCAGAACACTGAAGCTTTCTTT.

A note on this clonotype: One junction end does not reproduce the germline sequence, and a read error may be involved. V is TRBV4-2 and J is TRBJ1-1; the D is unclear. Germline V gives CDR1 LGHNA, CDR2 YNFKEQ. The CDR3 runs 15 residues. The CDR3 protein is CASSQNSGMNTEAFF. The CDR3 DNA is TGTGCTAGCAGCCAAAACAGCGGAATGAACACTGAAGCTTTCTTT.

The V and J genes are TRBV28 and TRBJ2-4, with D possibly TRBD1 on 6 matching bases. The germline gives CDR1 MDHEN, CDR2 SYDVKM. The V end was cut by 3 bases, the J end by 0 bases, with 21 bases between. This CDR3 has 19 residues. The CDR3: CASSFTDRSTVLAKNIQYF. The CDR3 nucleotides read TGTGCCAGCAGTTTTACTGACAGGTCCACGGTACTAGCCAAAAACATTCAGTACTTC.

The chain employs TRBV12-3 or TRBV12-4 and TRBJ2-1; perhaps TRBD2 as D (6 bases). This CDR3 comprises 13 residues. V shed 5 bases and J shed 5 bases, with 10 bases lying between them. In nucleotides, the CDR3 is TGTGCCAGCAGTGGGGACTCTGACAATGAGCAGTTCTTC. Translating gives CASSGDSDNEQFF.

This clonotype was found a few times. The chain links TRBV28 to TRBJ2-7, with 9 nucleotides matching TRBD2. The ends lost 5 bases at V and 7 bases at J; junction bases unmatched: 6. CDR3 size: 13 residues. The germline V gene encodes CDR1 MDHEN and CDR2 SYDVKM. CDR3 bases: TGTGCCAGCAGTGCCGGGACTAGCAGTGAGCAGTACTTC. Amino acids: CASSAGTSSEQYF. Based on the CDR3 plus reference TRBV28 and TRBJ2-7, the full variable domain is DVKVTQSSRYLVKRTGEKVFLECVQDMDHENMFWYRQDPGLGLRLIYFSYDVKMKEKGDIPEGYSVSREKKERFSLILESASTNQTSMYLCASSAGTSSEQYFGPGTRLTVT.